These 2 T cell receptor beta chains share one sample of origin, sequenced in a study of OX40 agonist ivuxolimab in advanced cancers. Repertoires were generated with immunoSEQ multiplex PCR, while TCRdb's copy carries only in-frame clones and drops some. The repertoire consists of 77,000 or so clones, with around nine tenths occurring once and the leading ten covering 0.35% to 0.45%. The source was CD4+ or CD8+ T cells sorted from blood, collected in a trial of the OX40 agonist ivuxolimab. These receptors were taken from an adult with an advanced solid tumor such as melanoma, head and neck, liver or kidney cancer.

The rearrangement joins TRBV2 to TRBJ2-7, with D perhaps TRBD2 (6 bases). Germline V lookup: CDR1 SNHLY, CDR2 FYNNEI. CDR3 size: 12 residues. The V and J ends lost 5 bases and 4 bases respectively, with 9 bases between them. The CDR3 loop reads CASSPREYEQYF. The CDR3 DNA reads as TGTGCCAGCAGTCCACGGGAGTACGAGCAGTACTTC.

The CDR3 coding sequence is TGTGCCAGCAGTGATTTTCTAGGAGCGGAGACCCAGTACTTC. Encoded protein: CASSDFLGAETQYF. The chain is built from TRBV2 and TRBJ2-5; D gene unclear. The CDR3 consists of 14 residues. Trimming left V 3 bases short and J 5 bases short, with 13 bases between. Germline assignment: CDR1 SNHLY and CDR2 FYNNEI.